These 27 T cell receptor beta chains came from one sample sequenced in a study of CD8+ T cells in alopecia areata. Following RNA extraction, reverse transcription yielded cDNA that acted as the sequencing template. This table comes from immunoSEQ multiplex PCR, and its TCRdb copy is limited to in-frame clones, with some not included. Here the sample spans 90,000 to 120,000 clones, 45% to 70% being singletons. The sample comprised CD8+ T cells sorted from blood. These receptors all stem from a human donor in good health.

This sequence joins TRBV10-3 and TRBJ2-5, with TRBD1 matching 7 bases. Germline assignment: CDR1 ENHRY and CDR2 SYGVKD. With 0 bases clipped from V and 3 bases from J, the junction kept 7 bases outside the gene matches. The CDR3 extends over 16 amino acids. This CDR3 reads CAISESEGAGEETQYF. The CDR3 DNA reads TGTGCCATCAGTGAGTCTGAGGGGGCCGGGGAAGAGACCCAGTACTTC.

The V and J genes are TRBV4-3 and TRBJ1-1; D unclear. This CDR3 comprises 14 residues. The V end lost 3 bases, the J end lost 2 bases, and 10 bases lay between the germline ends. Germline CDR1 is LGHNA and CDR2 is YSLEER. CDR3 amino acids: CASSQEHINTEAFF. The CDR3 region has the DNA TGCGCCAGCAGCCAGGAACACATCAACACTGAAGCTTTCTTT.

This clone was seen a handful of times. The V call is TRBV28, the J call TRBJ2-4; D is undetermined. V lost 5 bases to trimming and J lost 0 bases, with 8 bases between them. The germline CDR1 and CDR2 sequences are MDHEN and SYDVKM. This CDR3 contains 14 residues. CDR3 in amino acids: CASSPSLAKNIQYF. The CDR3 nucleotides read TGTGCCAGCAGTCCGTCGCTAGCCAAAAACATTCAGTACTTC.

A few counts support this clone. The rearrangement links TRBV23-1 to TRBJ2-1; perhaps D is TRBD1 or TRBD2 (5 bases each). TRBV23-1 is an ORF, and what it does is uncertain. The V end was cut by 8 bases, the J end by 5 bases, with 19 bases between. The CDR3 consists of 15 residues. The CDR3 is CASQGSNQTNNEQFF. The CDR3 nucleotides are TGCGCCAGCCAGGGATCGAATCAGACTAACAATGAGCAGTTCTTC.

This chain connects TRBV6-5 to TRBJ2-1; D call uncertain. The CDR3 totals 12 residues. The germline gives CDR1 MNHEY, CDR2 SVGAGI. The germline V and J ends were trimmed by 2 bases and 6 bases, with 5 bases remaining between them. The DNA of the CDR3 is TGTGCCAGCAGTTACGGCGTCAATGAGCAGTTCTTC. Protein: CASSYGVNEQFF.

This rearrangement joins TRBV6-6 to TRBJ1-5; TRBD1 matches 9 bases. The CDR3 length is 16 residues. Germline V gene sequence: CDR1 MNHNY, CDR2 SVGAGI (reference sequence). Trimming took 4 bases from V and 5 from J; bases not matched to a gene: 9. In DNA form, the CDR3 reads TGTGCCAGCAGTTTATGGACAGGGGCGCCATATCAGCCCCAGCATTTT. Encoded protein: CASSLWTGAPYQPQHF.

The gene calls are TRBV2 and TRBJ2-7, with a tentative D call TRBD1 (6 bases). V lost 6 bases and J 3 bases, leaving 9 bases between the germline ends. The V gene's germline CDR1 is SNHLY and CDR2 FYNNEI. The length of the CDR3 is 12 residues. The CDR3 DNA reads TGTGCCAGCAGGGACAGAAACTACGAGCAGTACTTC. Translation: CASRDRNYEQYF.

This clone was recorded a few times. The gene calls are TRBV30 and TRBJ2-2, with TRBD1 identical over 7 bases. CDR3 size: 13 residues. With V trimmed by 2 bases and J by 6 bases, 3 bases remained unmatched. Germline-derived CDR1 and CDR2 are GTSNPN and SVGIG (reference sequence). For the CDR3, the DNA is TGTGCCTGGAGTCCAACAGGGGCCGGGGAGCTGTTTTTT. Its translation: CAWSPTGAGELFF.

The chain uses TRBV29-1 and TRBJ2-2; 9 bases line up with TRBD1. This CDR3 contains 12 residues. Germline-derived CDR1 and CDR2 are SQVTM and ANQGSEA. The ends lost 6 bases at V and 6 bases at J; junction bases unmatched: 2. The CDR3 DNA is TGCAGCGTCAGGACAGGGGCCGGGGAGCTGTTTTTT. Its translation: CSVRTGAGELFF.

CDR3 DNA sequence: TGTGCCAGCAGCTCCCCAGGGGACAGGCAAGAGACCCAGTACTTC. The encoded protein is CASSSPGDRQETQYF. J is TRBJ2-5 and V is TRBV7-6; TRBD1 agrees at 8 bases. V dropped 4 bases and J dropped 2; count of bases not matched to a gene: 6. The CDR3 spans 15 residues. Looked up from germline, CDR1 is SGHVS and CDR2 is FNYEAQ.

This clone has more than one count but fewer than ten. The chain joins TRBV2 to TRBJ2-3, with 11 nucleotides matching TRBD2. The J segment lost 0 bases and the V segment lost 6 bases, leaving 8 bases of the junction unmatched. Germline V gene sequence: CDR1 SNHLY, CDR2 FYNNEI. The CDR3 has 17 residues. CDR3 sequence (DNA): TGTGCCAGCAGCCTCGGACTAGCGGGCGACAGCACAGATACGCAGTATTTT. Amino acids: CASSLGLAGDSTDTQYF.

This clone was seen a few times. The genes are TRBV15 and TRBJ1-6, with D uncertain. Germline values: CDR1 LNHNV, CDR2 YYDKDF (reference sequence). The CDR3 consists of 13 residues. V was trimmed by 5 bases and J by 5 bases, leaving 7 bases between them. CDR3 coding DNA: TGTGCCACCAGCTTCCGGGATAATTCACCCCTCCACTTT. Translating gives CATSFRDNSPLHF.

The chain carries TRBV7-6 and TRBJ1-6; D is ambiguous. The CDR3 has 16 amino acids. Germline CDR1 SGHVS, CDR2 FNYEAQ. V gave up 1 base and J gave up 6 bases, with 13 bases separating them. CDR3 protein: CASSLGTGMANSPLHF. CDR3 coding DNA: TGTGCCAGCAGCTTAGGGACCGGGATGGCTAATTCACCCCTCCACTTT.

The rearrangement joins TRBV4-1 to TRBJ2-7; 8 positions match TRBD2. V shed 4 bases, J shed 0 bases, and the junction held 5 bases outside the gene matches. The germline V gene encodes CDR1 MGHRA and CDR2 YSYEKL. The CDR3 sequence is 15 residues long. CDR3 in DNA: TGCGCCAGCAGCCCTCGGGAGGGGAGCTCCTACGAGCAGTACTTC. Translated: CASSPREGSSYEQYF.

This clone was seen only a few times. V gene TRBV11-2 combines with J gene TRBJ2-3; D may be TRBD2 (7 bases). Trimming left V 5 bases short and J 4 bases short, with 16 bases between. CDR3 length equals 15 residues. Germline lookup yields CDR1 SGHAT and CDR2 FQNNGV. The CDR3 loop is CASSPLRGGADTQYF. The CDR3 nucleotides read TGTGCCAGCAGCCCTTTGAGGGGGGGCGCAGATACGCAGTATTTT.

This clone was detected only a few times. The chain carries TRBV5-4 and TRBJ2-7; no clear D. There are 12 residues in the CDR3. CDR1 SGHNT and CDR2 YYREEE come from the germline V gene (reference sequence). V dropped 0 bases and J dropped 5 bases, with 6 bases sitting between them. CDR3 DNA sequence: TGTGCCAGCAGCTTGGCGGCTAACGAGCAGTACTTC. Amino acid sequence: CASSLAANEQYF.

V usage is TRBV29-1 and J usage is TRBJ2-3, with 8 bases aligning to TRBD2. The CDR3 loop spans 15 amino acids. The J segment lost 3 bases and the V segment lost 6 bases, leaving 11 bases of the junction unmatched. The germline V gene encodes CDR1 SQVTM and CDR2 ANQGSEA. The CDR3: CSVSPGGAGTDTQYF. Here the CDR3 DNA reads TGCAGCGTCTCCCCCGGGGGGGCTGGTACAGATACGCAGTATTTT.

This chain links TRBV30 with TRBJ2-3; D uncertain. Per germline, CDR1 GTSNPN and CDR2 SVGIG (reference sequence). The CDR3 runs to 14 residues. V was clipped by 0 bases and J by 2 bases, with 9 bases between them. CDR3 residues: CAWSVVGNTDTQYF. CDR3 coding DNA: TGTGCCTGGAGTGTAGTGGGAAACACAGATACGCAGTATTTT.

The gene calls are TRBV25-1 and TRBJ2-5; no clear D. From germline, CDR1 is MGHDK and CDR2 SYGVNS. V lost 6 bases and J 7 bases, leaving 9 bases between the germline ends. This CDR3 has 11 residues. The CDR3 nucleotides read TGTGCCAGCAGGACCCTGGGGACCCAGTACTTC. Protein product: CASRTLGTQYF.

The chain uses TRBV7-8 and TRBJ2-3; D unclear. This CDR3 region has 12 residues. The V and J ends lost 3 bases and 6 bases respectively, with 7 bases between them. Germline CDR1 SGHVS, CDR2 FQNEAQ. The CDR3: CASSFFPDTQYF. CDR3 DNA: TGTGCCAGCAGCTTTTTCCCCGATACGCAGTATTTT.

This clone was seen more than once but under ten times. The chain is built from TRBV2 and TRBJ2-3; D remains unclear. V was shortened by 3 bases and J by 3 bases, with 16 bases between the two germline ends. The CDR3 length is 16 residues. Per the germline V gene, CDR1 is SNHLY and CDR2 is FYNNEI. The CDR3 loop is CASSDVPRVATDTQYF. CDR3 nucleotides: TGTGCCAGCAGTGATGTCCCCCGGGTTGCAACAGATACGCAGTATTTT.

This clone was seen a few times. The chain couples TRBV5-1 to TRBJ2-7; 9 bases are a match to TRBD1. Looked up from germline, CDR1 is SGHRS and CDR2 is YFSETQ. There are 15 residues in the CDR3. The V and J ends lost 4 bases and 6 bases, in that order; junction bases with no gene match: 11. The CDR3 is CASSRSGTGPPEQYF. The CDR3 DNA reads TGCGCCAGCAGCAGATCCGGGACAGGGCCCCCCGAGCAGTACTTC.

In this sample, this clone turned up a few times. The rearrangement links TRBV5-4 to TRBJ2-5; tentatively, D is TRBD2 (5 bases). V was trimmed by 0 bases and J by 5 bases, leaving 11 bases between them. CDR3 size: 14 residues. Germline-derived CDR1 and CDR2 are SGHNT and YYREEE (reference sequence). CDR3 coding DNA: TGTGCCAGCAGCTTGGGAGGGTTAGAGGAGACCCAGTACTTC. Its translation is CASSLGGLEETQYF.

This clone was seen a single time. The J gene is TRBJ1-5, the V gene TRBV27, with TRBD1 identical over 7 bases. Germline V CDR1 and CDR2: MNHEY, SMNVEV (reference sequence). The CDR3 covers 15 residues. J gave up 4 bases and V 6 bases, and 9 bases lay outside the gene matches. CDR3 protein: CASSQGGRHNQPQHF. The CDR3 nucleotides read TGTGCCAGCAGCCAGGGGGGGAGGCATAATCAGCCCCAGCATTTT.

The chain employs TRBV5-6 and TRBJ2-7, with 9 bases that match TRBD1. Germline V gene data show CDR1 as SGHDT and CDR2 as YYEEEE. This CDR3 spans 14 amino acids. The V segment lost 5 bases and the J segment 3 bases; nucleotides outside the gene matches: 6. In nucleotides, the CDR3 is TGTGCCAGCAGTTGGGGACAGGGAGTCTACGAGCAGTACTTC. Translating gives CASSWGQGVYEQYF. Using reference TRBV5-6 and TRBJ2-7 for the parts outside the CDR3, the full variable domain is DAGVTQSPTHLIKTRGQQVTLRCSPKSGHDTVSWYQQALGQGPQFIFQYYEEEERQRGNFPDRFSGHQFPNYSSELNVNALLLGDSALYLCASSWGQGVYEQYFGPGTRLTVT.

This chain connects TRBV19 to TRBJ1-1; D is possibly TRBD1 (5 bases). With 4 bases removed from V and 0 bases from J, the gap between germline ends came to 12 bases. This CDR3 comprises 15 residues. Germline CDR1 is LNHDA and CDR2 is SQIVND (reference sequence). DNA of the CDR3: TGTGCCAGTAGTACAGGGATCCTCATGAACACTGAAGCTTTCTTT. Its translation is CASSTGILMNTEAFF.

Here the CDR3 reads CATSRGRSSYNSPLHF. Here the CDR3 DNA reads TGTGCCACCAGCAGAGGCAGGAGCTCCTATAATTCACCCCTCCACTTT. The chain carries TRBV15 and TRBJ1-6; no clear D. Trimming pared 1 base from V and 0 bases from J, leaving 7 bases between. The length of the CDR3 is 16 residues. Germline CDR1 and CDR2: LNHNV and YYDKDF (reference sequence).